The clone carrying this T cell receptor (beta chain) was counted ten times or more. The data are from a study of T cells in Graves' hyperthyroidism and ophthalmopathy. The investigators amplified TCR beta CDR3 regions from RNA transcripts. First-round RT-PCR with HTBI primers amplified the TCR CDR3 region. TCRdb called the multiplex PCR reads again in MiXCR, with one record for every CDR3 protein. The table has roughly 570,000 distinct CDR3 sequences, more than 45% seen once; the top ten hold about 20%. This CDR3 has 15 amino acids. Germline values: CDR1 LGHNA, CDR2 YNFKEQ. V shed 0 bases and J shed 2 bases, with 11 bases lying between them.

This receptor was identified in an adult woman with Graves' disease, either hyperthyroidism or ophthalmopathy (not recorded which). The specimen was peripheral blood or thyroid tissue (not recorded which). The chain recombines TRBV4-2 with TRBJ2-7; D unresolved. CDR3 sequence (DNA): TGTGCCAGCAGCCAAGATCCCCCCGGAGCCTACGAGCAGTACTTC. Translated, it gives CASSQDPPGAYEQYF.